These 18 T cell receptor beta chains were sequenced from one sample in a study of T cell responses to AZD1222 COVID-19 vaccine. Data came from immunoSEQ multiplex PCR; TCRdb stores just in-frame clones and leaves some out. The table records about 150,000 clones, 80% to 90% of them present only once. Sequences were derived from peripheral blood, sampled on day 0 of AZD1222 vaccination. The receptors stem from an adult in good health.

The chain couples TRBV10-3 to TRBJ1-5, with D possibly TRBD1 on 6 matching bases. Between the trimmed V and J ends, which lost 4 bases and 7 bases, there was a span of 11 bases. In germline, CDR1 is ENHRY, CDR2 SYGVKD. There are 13 residues in the CDR3. CDR3 in DNA: TGTGCCATCAGTGCAGGGGTTGGGCAGCCCCAGCATTTT. As protein: CAISAGVGQPQHF.

The chain carries TRBV7-8 and TRBJ1-1, with D possibly matching TRBD1 (6 bases). The CDR3 runs 12 residues. Germline assignment: CDR1 SGHVS and CDR2 FQNEAQ. V shed 1 base and J shed 8 bases, with 8 bases lying between them. The DNA of the CDR3 is TGTGCCAGCAGCTTAGAGGGGGGAGAAGCTTTCTTT. Its translation is CASSLEGGEAFF. Supplemented by reference TRBV7-8 and TRBJ1-1, the full variable domain reads GAGVSQSPRYKVAKRGQDVALRCDPISGHVSLFWYQQALGQGPEFLTYFQNEAQLDKSGLPSDRFFAERPEGSVSTLKIQRTQQEDSAVYLCASSLEGGEAFFGQGTRLTVV.

V usage is TRBV5-4 and J usage is TRBJ2-5; D ambiguous. This CDR3 comprises 13 residues. The V end was cut by 0 bases, the J end by 5 bases, with 8 bases between. Germline V gene sequence: CDR1 SGHNT, CDR2 YYREEE (reference sequence). The CDR3 spells CASSLASGETQYF. The DNA for the CDR3 is TGTGCCAGCAGCTTGGCCTCCGGCGAGACCCAGTACTTC.

V is TRBV27 and J is TRBJ1-3; 10 bases map to TRBD1. The CDR3 consists of 17 residues. Losses at the gene ends were 5 bases for V and 0 bases for J; bases not matched to a gene: 7. CDR1 and CDR2 (germline): MNHEY, SMNVEV (reference sequence). The CDR3 loop reads CASSPGTGALSGNTIYF. In nucleotides, the CDR3 is TGTGCCAGCAGTCCCGGGACAGGGGCCCTCTCTGGAAACACCATATATTTT.

This chain links TRBV11-3 with TRBJ2-1; 8 bases map to TRBD2. This CDR3 has 14 amino acids. Germline CDR1 is SGHNT and CDR2 is YENEEA. The junction had 9 bases not matched to a gene; V was cut back by 5 bases and J by 9 bases. DNA for the CDR3: TGTGCCAGCAGCGGATCGGGGGGGGTAAGTGAGCAGTTCTTC. The encoded protein is CASSGSGGVSEQFF.

The rearrangement joins TRBV3-1 (or the pseudogene TRBV3-2) to TRBJ1-1; possibly TRBD1 for D (5 bases). Germline V lookup: CDR1 LGHDT, CDR2 YNNKEL (reference sequence). The CDR3 totals 15 residues. The V and J ends lost 2 bases and 6 bases respectively, with 16 bases between them. The CDR3 loop is CASSQSSGLVPEAFF. DNA for the CDR3: TGTGCCAGCAGCCAATCATCAGGGCTTGTTCCTGAAGCTTTCTTT.

There are a few counts of this clone. The CDR3 DNA sequence: TGTGCCAGCAGCCAAGTAACAGGCCCTAGCAATCAGCCCCAGCATTTT. This encodes CASSQVTGPSNQPQHF. The V and J genes are TRBV4-2 and TRBJ1-5; TRBD1 is a possible D gene (5 bases). CDR1 and CDR2 (germline): LGHNA, YNFKEQ. The CDR3 length is 16 residues. V lost 1 base and J 0 bases, leaving 10 bases between the germline ends.

The gene calls are TRBV4-1 and TRBJ1-1, with D unclear. The CDR3 consists of 13 residues. Germline V lookup: CDR1 MGHRA, CDR2 YSYEKL. The ends were cut back, 4 bases at V and 1 base at J, with 7 bases in the middle. CDR3: CASSLAGNTEAFF. The CDR3 DNA sequence: TGCGCCAGCAGCCTAGCCGGGAACACTGAAGCTTTCTTT.

The rearrangement links TRBV13 to TRBJ1-2, with D tentatively TRBD1 (6 bases). Germline CDR1 is PRHDT and CDR2 is FYEKMQ (reference sequence). The CDR3 has 12 residues. The ends were cut back, 6 bases at V and 5 bases at J, with 10 bases in the middle. CDR3 in amino acids: CASSAGQYGYTF. CDR3 coding DNA: TGTGCCAGCAGTGCTGGACAGTATGGCTACACCTTC.

The chain has TRBV11-2 and TRBJ1-2; perhaps TRBD1 as D (6 bases). CDR1 is SGHAT and CDR2 is FQNNGV in the germline V gene. V lost 6 bases and J 0 bases, leaving 11 bases between the germline ends. This CDR3 region has 14 residues. CDR3 protein: CASSAAGANYGYTF. For the CDR3, the DNA is TGTGCCAGCAGTGCGGCAGGGGCTAACTATGGCTACACCTTC.

The J gene is TRBJ1-1, the V gene TRBV7-8, with D perhaps TRBD1 (5 bases). Trimming left V 1 base short and J 4 bases short, with 13 bases between. Germline CDR1 and CDR2: SGHVS and FQNEAQ. The CDR3 has 15 amino acids. The CDR3 is CASSLGPQGATEAFF. DNA for the CDR3: TGTGCCAGCAGCTTAGGGCCTCAAGGGGCCACTGAAGCTTTCTTT.

The CDR3 protein is CSVVEPYEQYF. The CDR3 DNA sequence: TGCAGCGTTGTTGAACCCTACGAGCAGTACTTC. The J gene is TRBJ2-7, the V gene TRBV29-1; no reliable D call. The CDR3 runs to 11 residues. The germline CDR1 and CDR2 sequences are SQVTM and ANQGSEA. Trimming took off 4 bases at V and 2 bases at J, with 6 bases between the two ends.

V and J are TRBV10-1 and TRBJ2-1; TRBD2 agrees at 8 bases. The CDR3 is made up of 14 amino acids. The germline gives CDR1 WNHNN, CDR2 SYGVQD (reference sequence). V trimming: 0 bases; J trimming: 5 bases; junction bases outside the gene matches: 0. The CDR3 protein is CASSESLADNEQFF. CDR3 in DNA: TGCGCCAGCAGTGAGTCACTAGCGGACAATGAGCAGTTCTTC.

The rearrangement joins TRBV14 to TRBJ2-5; no clear D. This CDR3 is 14 amino acids long. V lost 4 bases and J lost 3, with 12 bases in between. Germline-derived CDR1 and CDR2 are SGHDN and FVKESK. The CDR3 region is CASSPRVNKETQYF. In nucleotides, the CDR3 is TGTGCCAGCAGCCCCCGGGTGAACAAAGAGACCCAGTACTTC.

The J gene is TRBJ1-5, the V gene TRBV18; 10 nucleotides match TRBD1. V lost 5 bases, J lost 5 bases, and 9 bases stayed unmatched. This CDR3 has 16 residues. CDR1 and CDR2 (germline): KGHSH, LQKENI. The CDR3 is CASSSDRGRADQPQHF. In DNA, the CDR3 is TGTGCCAGCTCATCCGACAGGGGGCGCGCCGATCAGCCCCAGCATTTT.

This clone was detected a few times. A read error may account for a junction end that differs from germline. V gene TRBV7-7 combines with J gene TRBJ2-2; tentative D call: TRBD1 (6 bases). The CDR3 spans 17 residues. Germline V gene lookup returns CDR1 SSHAT and CDR2 FNYEAQ (reference sequence). CDR3 loop: CASSPRRTDSNTGELFF. In DNA, the CDR3 is TGTGCTAGCAGCCCTCGGCGGACAGATTCGAACACCGGGGAGCTGTTTTTT.

This rearrangement joins TRBV12-5 to TRBJ2-3; D is unresolved. The CDR3 covers 14 residues. Trimming removed 0 bases at V and 2 bases at J, with 6 bases between. Germline lookup yields CDR1 LGHNT and CDR2 FRNRAP. The CDR3 DNA sequence: TGTGCTAGTGGTTTGGTCTGGGCCACAGATACGCAGTATTTT. It codes for CASGLVWATDTQYF.

The chain recombines TRBV27 with TRBJ1-4; 7 nucleotides align to TRBD1. After removal of 6 bases from V and 4 bases from J, the junction contained 8 bases not matched to a gene. The V gene's germline CDR1 is MNHEY and CDR2 SMNVEV (reference sequence). The CDR3 spans 15 residues. The CDR3 bases are TGTGCCAGCAGCCGAACCGGGACAGATAATGAAAAACTGTTTTTT. Its translation is CASSRTGTDNEKLFF.